These 9 T cell receptor beta chains were all obtained from the same sample, sequenced in a study of Ad26.COV2.S vaccination and SARS-CoV-2 variants. Treatment: about 20 received Ad26.COV2.S at low or high dose, single or two shots; several received placebo; per-sample allocation not given. The investigators took samples on day 63 after the first vaccine or placebo injection. Libraries were prepared by immunoSEQ multiplex PCR; TCRdb keeps only in-frame clonotypes and omits some of them. The data contain about 350,000 clones, approximately 90% of them singletons. The specimen comprised peripheral blood, sampled in a trial of Ad26.COV2.S vaccine versus placebo. The receptors stem from a person between 18 and 65 years old who received the Ad26.COV2.S COVID-19 vaccine or a placebo.

The rearrangement joins TRBV5-1 to TRBJ2-1; TRBD2 matches 16 bases. Germline V gene data show CDR1 as SGHRS and CDR2 as YFSETQ. CDR3 length: 18 residues. Trimming cost V 5 bases and J 8 bases; bases outside gene matches: 13. This CDR3 is CASRSGLAGGRVTDEQFF. The CDR3 bases are TGCGCCAGCAGATCGGGACTAGCGGGGGGGCGCGTTACAGATGAGCAGTTCTTC.

The rearrangement uses TRBV6-5 and TRBJ1-1; the D gene is possibly TRBD1 (6 bases). This CDR3 region has 15 residues. The ends were cut back, 2 bases at V and 4 bases at J, with 14 bases in the middle. CDR1 is MNHEY and CDR2 is SVGAGI in the germline V gene. CDR3 in DNA: TGTGCCAGCAGTTACGGGGGGGGCATTAGCACTGAAGCTTTCTTT. Amino acids: CASSYGGGISTEAFF.

This CDR3 reads CAISTGTGVSTDTQYF. CDR3 in DNA: TGTGCCATCAGTACCGGGACAGGGGTTAGCACAGATACGCAGTATTTT. The chain recombines TRBV10-3 with TRBJ2-3; 10 bases agree with TRBD1. V lost 5 bases, J lost 0 bases, and 5 bases stayed unmatched. CDR1 and CDR2 from the germline V gene are ENHRY and SYGVKD. CDR3 length equals 16 residues.

This rearrangement joins TRBV28 to TRBJ2-3; D is ambiguous. The V gene's germline CDR1 is MDHEN and CDR2 SYDVKM. The CDR3 runs 12 residues. V was shortened by 6 bases and J by 4 bases, with 8 bases between the two germline ends. CDR3 in DNA: TGTGCCAGCAGCCCAAGGCCAGATACGCAGTATTTT. This gives the protein CASSPRPDTQYF. Combining the CDR3 with reference TRBV28 and TRBJ2-3 gives the whole variable domain DVKVTQSSRYLVKRTGEKVFLECVQDMDHENMFWYRQDPGLGLRLIYFSYDVKMKEKGDIPEGYSVSREKKERFSLILESASTNQTSMYLCASSPRPDTQYFGPGTRLTVL.

Here the CDR3 reads CASNTGVTEAFF. The CDR3 bases are TGTGCCAGCAATACAGGGGTGACTGAAGCTTTCTTT. V is TRBV12-3 or TRBV12-4 and J is TRBJ1-1, with 7 bases lining up with TRBD1. The ends lost 7 bases at V and 5 bases at J; junction bases unmatched: 4. This CDR3 contains 12 residues.

The genes are TRBV7-2 and TRBJ1-5; possible D gene TRBD1, 5 bases. Germline CDR1 and CDR2: SGHTA and FQGNSA. Trimming stripped 5 bases from V and 5 bases from J, with 13 bases between. CDR3 length: 14 residues. Here the CDR3 reads CASSQTPGDQPQHF. In DNA form, the CDR3 reads TGTGCCAGCAGCCAGACGCCGGGGGATCAGCCCCAGCATTTT.

This rearrangement joins TRBV30 to TRBJ2-3, with D perhaps matching TRBD1 or TRBD2 (6 bases each). This CDR3 contains 12 residues. The germline gives CDR1 GTSNPN, CDR2 SVGIG (reference sequence). Trimming left V 1 base short and J 8 bases short, with 10 bases between. CDR3 nucleotides: TGTGCCTGGAGTGGGGGGGCCGGTACGCAGTATTTT. Protein sequence: CAWSGGAGTQYF.

CDR3 in DNA: TGCGCCAGCAGCGCGACAGGGACTAACTATGGCTACACCTTC. Residues: CASSATGTNYGYTF. This chain joins TRBV5-1 and TRBJ1-2; 7 bases agree with TRBD1. The CDR3 has 14 amino acids. CDR1 is SGHRS and CDR2 is YFSETQ in the germline V gene. The trim removed 4 bases at V and 0 bases at J, leaving 3 bases unmatched.

V gene TRBV4-3 combines with J gene TRBJ2-2; the D gene is possibly TRBD2 (6 bases). The CDR3 has 17 amino acids. Germline CDR1 and CDR2: LGHNA and YSLEER. V shed 4 bases and J shed 6 bases, with 21 bases lying between them. For the CDR3, the DNA is TGCGCCAGCAGCCTGTACGGGACTCCCCCCGCCGCCGGGGAGCTGTTTTTT. This translates into CASSLYGTPPAAGELFF.